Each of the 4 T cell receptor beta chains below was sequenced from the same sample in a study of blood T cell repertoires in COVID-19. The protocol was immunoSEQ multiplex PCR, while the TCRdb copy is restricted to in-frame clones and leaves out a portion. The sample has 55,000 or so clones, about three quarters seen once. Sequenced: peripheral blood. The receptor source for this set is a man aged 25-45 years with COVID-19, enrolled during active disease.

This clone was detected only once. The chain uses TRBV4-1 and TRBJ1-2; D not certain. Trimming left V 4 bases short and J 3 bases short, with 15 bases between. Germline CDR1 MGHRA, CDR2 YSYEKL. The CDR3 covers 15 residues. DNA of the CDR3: TGCGCCAGCAGCCGGTCCGGGTGGTTAGACTATGGCTACACCTTC. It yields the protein CASSRSGWLDYGYTF.

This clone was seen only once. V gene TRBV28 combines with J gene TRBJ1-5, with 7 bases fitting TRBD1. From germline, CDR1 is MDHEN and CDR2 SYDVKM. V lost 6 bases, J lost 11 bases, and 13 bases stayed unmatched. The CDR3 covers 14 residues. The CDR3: CASSPDRVVRAQHF. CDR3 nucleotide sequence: TGTGCCAGCAGCCCCGACAGGGTTGTTCGAGCCCAGCATTTT. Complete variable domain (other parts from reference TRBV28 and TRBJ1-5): DVKVTQSSRYLVKRTGEKVFLECVQDMDHENMFWYRQDPGLGLRLIYFSYDVKMKEKGDIPEGYSVSREKKERFSLILESASTNQTSMYLCASSPDRVVRAQHFGDGTRLSIL.

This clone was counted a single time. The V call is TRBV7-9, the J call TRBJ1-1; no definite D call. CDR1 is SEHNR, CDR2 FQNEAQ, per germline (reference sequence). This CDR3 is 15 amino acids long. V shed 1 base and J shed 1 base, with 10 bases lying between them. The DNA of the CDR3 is TGTGCCAGCAGCTTAGTATCGTCGGGGAACACTGAAGCTTTCTTT. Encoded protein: CASSLVSSGNTEAFF.

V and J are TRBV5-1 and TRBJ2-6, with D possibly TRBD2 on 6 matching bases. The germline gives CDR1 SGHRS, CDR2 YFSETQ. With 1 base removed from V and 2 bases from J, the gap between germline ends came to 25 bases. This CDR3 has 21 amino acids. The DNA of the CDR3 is TGCGCCAGCAGCTTGAATTGGGAGGCGAAAGGGGACCGGCCTGGGGCCAACGTCCTGACTTTC. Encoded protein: CASSLNWEAKGDRPGANVLTF.